A selection of T cell receptor beta chains follows, all from one sample in a study of cytomegalovirus exposure and HLA in healthy donors. Some clones are missing from TCRdb's copy, which holds only in-frame ones; the method was immunoSEQ multiplex PCR. This sample carries approximately 100,000 clones, 70% to 80% of them seen once, and the ten largest clones take just over 2%. The sample was PBMCs. Receptors were obtained from a human donor in good health. Each CDR3 is given with its conserved first and last residue. The order of the fields is CDR3 DNA, CDR3 protein, clone size, D gene, J gene, V gene, CDR3 length. The D gene is left open where the match is weak. Expanded clones are given a class, and other clones once, few, many or no size at all.

TGTGCCAGCTCACCCCTACAGGGGGCGAACACTGAAGCTTTCTTT | CASSPLQGANTEAFF | NA | TRBD1 | TRBJ1-1 | TRBV18 | 15
TGCAGCGTCTCGGGACAGGGGGCCTACAATGAGCAGTTCTTC | CSVSGQGAYNEQFF | NA | TRBD1 | TRBJ2-1 | TRBV29-1 | 14
TGTGCCAGCAGTTACAGAAGGAGCGGGGGGGCACGAGAGACCCAGTACTTC | CASSYRRSGGARETQYF | NA | TRBD2 | TRBJ2-5 | TRBV27 | 17
TGTGCCAGCGGAAACCAACCCACAGGGTTGAATGGCTACACCTTC | CASGNQPTGLNGYTF | NA | NA | TRBJ1-2 | TRBV27 | 15
TGTGCCAGCACGACAGGGATGAACACTGAAGCTTTCTTT | CASTTGMNTEAFF | NA | TRBD1 | TRBJ1-1 | TRBV2 | 13
TGTGCCAGCGGGGGACAGGGGTGGGTCAGTGAGCAGTTCTTC | CASGGQGWVSEQFF | NA | TRBD1 | TRBJ2-1 | TRBV6-1 | 14
TGTGCCAGCGCCCAGGAGGCGGGACAAGAGACCCAGTACTTC | CASAQEAGQETQYF | NA | NA | TRBJ2-5 | TRBV5-4 | 14
TGTGCCAGCAGCTATGGACTAGCGGGCTACAATGAGCAGTTCTTC | CASSYGLAGYNEQFF | few | TRBD2 | TRBJ2-1 | TRBV5-4 | 15
TGTGCCAGCTCACCAGAGACTCTCTATGAGCAGTTCTTC | CASSPETLYEQFF | once | NA | TRBJ2-1 | TRBV18 | 13
TGTGCCAGGGAGAGGATATTCTCCTACGAGCAGTACTTC | CARERIFSYEQYF | few | NA | TRBJ2-7 | TRBV27 | 13
TGTGCCAGCAGTTTTTCCGCCCGCGGCGGGAAAGGAGAGACCCAGTACTTC | CASSFSARGGKGETQYF | NA | NA | TRBJ2-5 | TRBV27 | 17
TGCAGCGTCCTACAAACTGGGCGACAGGCTTACTATGGCTACACCTTC | CSVLQTGRQAYYGYTF | NA | NA | TRBJ1-2 | TRBV29-1 | 16
TGTGCCAGCAGCTATAGCTATCAGCCCCAGCATTTT | CASSYSYQPQHF | few | NA | TRBJ1-5 | TRBV7-9 | 12
TGTGCCAGCAGCTTAGGAGCGGGGGGGACGGGCATCTATGGCTACACCTTC | CASSLGAGGTGIYGYTF | NA | NA | TRBJ1-2 | TRBV7-8 | 17
TGTGCCAGTTCGGTACCACTTGGGCTAGCTGGAGATACGCAGTATTTT | CASSVPLGLAGDTQYF | NA | NA | TRBJ2-3 | TRBV19 | 16
TGTGCCAGCAGCTTAGGCTCCCAGGTTAACACCGGGGAGCTGTTTTTT | CASSLGSQVNTGELFF | once | NA | TRBJ2-2 | TRBV7-2 | 16
TGTGCCAGCACAGCAGGGCTCACCTACGAGCAGTACTTC | CASTAGLTYEQYF | NA | NA | TRBJ2-7 | TRBV7-8 | 13
TGCGCCAGCAGCAAGGGACAGGGGCAAGGTTCTGGAAACACCATATATTTT | CASSKGQGQGSGNTIYF | NA | TRBD1 | TRBJ1-3 | TRBV5-1 | 17
TGTGCCAGCAGTTTCTACTCGGGACTGATTCTCCTCGAGCAGTACTTC | CASSFYSGLILLEQYF | NA | NA | TRBJ2-7 | TRBV5-6 | 16
TGTGCCACCAGCAAGCCCGCTACGGGAAGGCCCGGGGAGCTGTTTTTT | CATSKPATGRPGELFF | NA | NA | TRBJ2-2 | TRBV15 | 16
TGTGCCAGCAGCTTGGGGGGGGCGAGCAATCAGCCCCAGCATTTT | CASSLGGASNQPQHF | NA | NA | TRBJ1-5 | TRBV2 | 15
TGTGCCAGTGACGACAGATATAGCAATCAGCCCCAGCATTTT | CASDDRYSNQPQHF | NA | NA | TRBJ1-5 | TRBV19 | 14
TGTGCCAGCAGCCCGACAGGGTATACTGGAAACACCATATATTTT | CASSPTGYTGNTIYF | NA | TRBD1 | TRBJ1-3 | TRBV7-9 | 15
TGTGCCTGGAGTGACACCTCCTACGAGCAGTACTTC | CAWSDTSYEQYF | NA | NA | TRBJ2-7 | TRBV30 | 12
TGTGCCAGCTCACCACGCGAGACCTACGAGCAGTACTTC | CASSPRETYEQYF | NA | NA | TRBJ2-7 | TRBV18 | 13
TGTGCCACCAGCACTCGACAGGGGAGGAATCAGCCCCAGCATTTT | CATSTRQGRNQPQHF | NA | TRBD1 | TRBJ1-5 | TRBV15 | 15
TGTGCCAGCAGACAGGGACAGCTGAACACTGAAGCTTTCTTT | CASRQGQLNTEAFF | NA | TRBD1 | TRBJ1-1 | TRBV6-4 | 14
TGTGCCAGCAGCTTAGATCGCACCGGGGAGCTGTTTTTT | CASSLDRTGELFF | NA | NA | TRBJ2-2 | TRBV7-2 | 13
TGTGCCAGCAGCCAAAACTTACCGGGACAGGGCGAGACCCAGTACTTC | CASSQNLPGQGETQYF | NA | TRBD1 | TRBJ2-5 | TRBV11-2 | 16
TGTGCCAGCAGTAGGGGACAGAGCACAGATACGCAGTATTTT | CASSRGQSTDTQYF | NA | TRBD1 | TRBJ2-3 | TRBV28 | 14
TGTGCCAGCTCCTGGGCGGGGTCTAACACTGAAGCTTTCTTT | CASSWAGSNTEAFF | NA | NA | TRBJ1-1 | TRBV11-2 | 14
TGTGCCAGCAGCAAGGGACTTCCCTCCGGCTACTACGAGCAGTACTTC | CASSKGLPSGYYEQYF | NA | NA | TRBJ2-7 | TRBV7-2 | 16
TGTGCCTGGAGTGGCCGGGGGGGCCCTATTTCGGAGCAGTTCTTC | CAWSGRGGPISEQFF | NA | TRBD2 | TRBJ2-1 | TRBV30 | 15
TGCGCCAGCAGCACCTCGGGACAGACCACCGGGGAGCTGTTTTTT | CASSTSGQTTGELFF | NA | TRBD1 | TRBJ2-2 | TRBV5-1 | 15
TGCGCCAGCAGTGAGCAGGGGGCATACACAGATACGCAGTATTTT | CASSEQGAYTDTQYF | NA | TRBD1 | TRBJ2-3 | TRBV10-1 | 15
TGTGCCAGCAGTGGCTCGAGGACAGGGGGCTGGTTTCCTGCTGGCTACACCTTC | CASSGSRTGGWFPAGYTF | few | TRBD1 | TRBJ1-2 | TRBV6-1 | 18
TGTGCCAGCAGTAAACGAAGCGCAGGGCAGTTGCAGTTCTTC | CASSKRSAGQLQFF | NA | NA | TRBJ2-1 | TRBV6-5 | 14